A selection of T cell receptor beta chains follows, all from one sample in a study of shared clonotypes between healthy human individuals. Measured with immunoSEQ multiplex PCR; TCRdb has only the in-frame clones, and not every one. This table has about 2 million clones, just under 95% appearing once. The sample consisted of naive CD8+ T cells sorted from blood. All receptors come from a man aged 18 to 30 in good health. Both conserved end residues are part of each CDR3. D genes are given only for firm matches. The size field is filled for only some rows; it gives once, few, many or a size class.

TRBV13,NA,TRBJ2-2,NA,TGTGCCAGCAGCCCGGGTCTTAACACCGGGGAGCTGTTTTTT,CASSPGLNTGELFF
TRBV7-8,NA,TRBJ2-7,NA,TGTGCCAGCAGCCGACTAGGGACTTACTACGAGCAGTACTTC,CASSRLGTYYEQYF
TRBV5-5,NA,TRBJ1-6,NA,TGTGCCAGCAGCTTGCTTACGGATTCACCCCTCCACTTT,CASSLLTDSPLHF
TRBV19,NA,TRBJ2-2,TRBD1,TGTGCCAGTAGTATTCCCGGACAGGGGAACACCGGGGAGCTGTTTTTT,CASSIPGQGNTGELFF
TRBV28,NA,TRBJ2-5,NA,TGTGCCAGCAGTTTATTGACAGGAGGGGGCCAAGAGACCCAGTACTTC,CASSLLTGGGQETQYF
TRBV5-8,NA,TRBJ1-2,NA,TGTGCCAGCAGCTTGGAAGGGGCCGGCTACACCTTC,CASSLEGAGYTF
TRBV27,NA,TRBJ2-1,TRBD2,TGTGCCAGCAGTTCCCTCCCGACTAGCGGGAGTAGGGATGAGCAGTTCTTC,CASSSLPTSGSRDEQFF
TRBV6-5,NA,TRBJ2-2,NA,TGTGCCAGCAGTTACCAGGCAGGAGCCACCGGGGAGCTGTTTTTT,CASSYQAGATGELFF
TRBV5-4,NA,TRBJ2-7,NA,TGTGCCAGCAGCTTGAACAGGGCCAACGAGCAGTACTTC,CASSLNRANEQYF
TRBV28,NA,TRBJ1-2,NA,TGTGCCAGCAGTTTAAGGGGGGTCATCTATGGCTACACCTTC,CASSLRGVIYGYTF
TRBV7-9,once,TRBJ1-1,NA,TGTGCCAGCGCTCCCTTGGGGGGGTTGGACACTGAAGCTTTCTTT,CASAPLGGLDTEAFF
TRBV2,NA,TRBJ2-2,NA,TGTGCCAGCACCGAAGGGACTTTTAACACCGGGGAGCTGTTTTTT,CASTEGTFNTGELFF
TRBV9,NA,TRBJ2-5,TRBD2,TGTGCCAGCAGTCCGGGGGGAGAAGAGACCCAGTACTTC,CASSPGGEETQYF
TRBV25-1,NA,TRBJ2-5,NA,TGTGCCAGCACATACCAAGAGACCCAGTACTTC,CASTYQETQYF
TRBV9,NA,TRBJ2-5,TRBD2,TGTGCCAGCAGCGTAGCCGGGAGGGTATGGGGAGAGACCCAGTACTTC,CASSVAGRVWGETQYF
TRBV7-9,NA,TRBJ1-1,NA,TGTGCCAGCAGCTTAGGGGGCCCCACTGAAGCTTTCTTT,CASSLGGPTEAFF
TRBV7-9,NA,TRBJ2-7,NA,TGTGCCAGCAGCTCCATTGCCTACGAGCAGTACTTC,CASSSIAYEQYF
TRBV7-9,NA,TRBJ2-7,NA,TGTGCCAGCAGCTTGGTCAATGGGTACGAGCAGTACTTC,CASSLVNGYEQYF
TRBV5-6,NA,TRBJ1-1,TRBD1,TGTGCCAGCAGCCGGGACAGGGCCAACACTGAAGCTTTCTTT,CASSRDRANTEAFF
TRBV29-1,NA,TRBJ2-1,TRBD1,TGCAGCGTTGTTGGTAGGGGGCGGGATGAGCAGTTCTTC,CSVVGRGRDEQFF
TRBV9,NA,TRBJ2-7,TRBD2,TGTGCCAGCAGCCTGACTAGCGGCCACGAGCAGTACTTC,CASSLTSGHEQYF
TRBV9,once,TRBJ2-5,NA,TGTGCCAGCAGCGGGGGCAGAGAGACCCAGTACTTC,CASSGGRETQYF
TRBV4-3,NA,TRBJ2-1,NA,TGCGCCAGCAGCCCTTGGCTGGGGAGTGAGCAGTTCTTC,CASSPWLGSEQFF
TRBV6-1,once,TRBJ2-5,NA,TGTGCCAGCAGTGAAGACAAAAGGCAGGACAAAGAGACCCAGTACTTC,CASSEDKRQDKETQYF
TRBV5-6,NA,TRBJ1-2,TRBD1,TGTGCCAGCAGCGCGGACAGGCTGTATGGTGGCTACACCTTC,CASSADRLYGGYTF
TRBV19,NA,TRBJ2-7,NA,TGTGCCAGTAGTATCGGACTACCCTCCTACGAGCAGTACTTC,CASSIGLPSYEQYF
TRBV7-2,NA,TRBJ2-7,TRBD2,TGTGCCAGCAGCTTGTATTGGACTAGCGGAGGTTCCTCCTACGAGCAGTACTTC,CASSLYWTSGGSSYEQYF
TRBV15,NA,TRBJ2-7,NA,TGTGCCACCAGCAGTTCCACAGGCTACGAGCAGTACTTC,CATSSSTGYEQYF
TRBV7-9,NA,TRBJ2-7,TRBD1,TGTGCCAGCAGCTTAGCAGGGGGCGAAGGTTCCTACGAGCAGTACTTC,CASSLAGGEGSYEQYF
TRBV11-3,NA,TRBJ1-1,NA,TGTGCCAGCAGCTTAGGAGGGACGAACACTGAAGCTTTCTTT,CASSLGGTNTEAFF
TRBV7-9,few,TRBJ1-2,NA,TGTGCCAGCAGCGGTACAGTAGACCCCGACGAGGGCTACACCTTC,CASSGTVDPDEGYTF
TRBV4-1,NA,TRBJ1-4,NA,TGCGCCAGCAGCCAAGACCCAGGGGCTGGTAATGAAAAACTGTTTTTT,CASSQDPGAGNEKLFF